The 21 T cell receptor beta chains listed next were all sequenced from one sample in a study of blood T cell repertoires in COVID-19. TCRdb's table, derived via immunoSEQ multiplex PCR, lists solely in-frame clones and lacks some. The sample consists of around 280,000 clones, around nine tenths of them appearing once. The sample consisted of peripheral blood. These receptors all come from a woman in her twenties or thirties with COVID-19, enrolled during active disease.

V usage is TRBV19 and J usage is TRBJ2-2, with 7 bases lining up with TRBD2. There are 16 residues in the CDR3. The germline CDR1 and CDR2 sequences are LNHDA and SQIVND (reference sequence). Trimming took 4 bases from V and 5 from J; bases not matched to a gene: 10. The CDR3 spells CASSNPSGLGTGELFF. The DNA of the CDR3 is TGTGCCAGTAGTAACCCTAGCGGCTTAGGGACCGGGGAGCTGTTTTTT.

The rearrangement links TRBV4-3 to TRBJ1-5, with D perhaps matching TRBD1 (5 bases). Germline V gene sequence: CDR1 LGHNA, CDR2 YSLEER. With 1 base removed from V and 0 bases from J, the gap between germline ends came to 13 bases. The CDR3 extends over 17 amino acids. The CDR3, as DNA: TGCGCCAGCAGCCAAGCCCCCGCAGGGTATAGCAATCAGCCCCAGCATTTT. Translated: CASSQAPAGYSNQPQHF.

This sequence joins TRBV2 and TRBJ2-7; the match to TRBD2 covers 7 bases. The CDR3 has 16 amino acids. From germline, CDR1 is SNHLY and CDR2 FYNNEI. V shed 6 bases, J shed 6 bases, and the junction held 17 bases outside the gene matches. The chain's CDR3 is CASRTWGGTDPFEQYF. The CDR3, as DNA: TGTGCCAGCAGAACCTGGGGAGGGACGGACCCCTTCGAGCAGTACTTC.

V usage is TRBV5-1 and J usage is TRBJ2-2, with TRBD2 as a possible D gene (5 bases). CDR3 size: 14 residues. The V end was cut by 3 bases, the J end by 4 bases, with 10 bases between. The V gene's germline CDR1 is SGHRS and CDR2 YFSETQ. The CDR3: CASSSQGGTGELFF. The CDR3, as DNA: TGCGCCAGCAGCTCCCAAGGAGGCACCGGGGAGCTGTTTTTT.

This clone was seen a single time. This chain links TRBV9 with TRBJ2-7, with 7 bases fitting TRBD1. The CDR3 runs 15 residues. CDR1 is SGDLS, CDR2 YYNGEE, per germline. V trimming: 3 bases; J trimming: 2 bases; junction bases outside the gene matches: 8. As DNA, the CDR3 is TGTGCCAGCAGCGAGGACCCGGGACAGCCCTACGAGCAGTACTTC. It is translated as CASSEDPGQPYEQYF. Based on the CDR3 plus reference TRBV9 and TRBJ2-7, the full variable domain is DSGVTQTPKHLITATGQRVTLRCSPRSGDLSVYWYQQSLDQGLQFLIQYYNGEERAKGNILERFSAQQFPDLHSELNLSSLELGDSALYFCASSEDPGQPYEQYFGPGTRLTVT.

The chain is built from TRBV27 and TRBJ2-2; D not certain. CDR3 size: 14 residues. V gave up 2 bases and J gave up 1 base, with 5 bases separating them. CDR1 is MNHEY, CDR2 SMNVEV, per germline (reference sequence). The CDR3 sequence is CASSLGWNTGELFF. The CDR3, as DNA: TGTGCCAGCAGTTTAGGCTGGAACACCGGGGAGCTGTTTTTT.

This clone was found once. This chain connects TRBV7-9 to TRBJ1-1; TRBD1 might be the D (5 bases). Trimming left V 5 bases short and J 1 base short, with 14 bases between. CDR1 and CDR2 from the germline V gene are SEHNR and FQNEAQ (reference sequence). The CDR3 runs to 15 residues. CDR3 coding DNA: TGTGCCAGCAGCCCGGTCGACAGCCGGAACACTGAAGCTTTCTTT. This sequence encodes CASSPVDSRNTEAFF.

The chain carries TRBV18 and TRBJ2-7; 7 nucleotides agree with TRBD1. V shed 6 bases and J 0 bases; nucleotides not matched to a gene: 8. CDR3 size: 15 residues. Germline V CDR1 and CDR2: KGHSH, LQKENI. The CDR3: CASSPMTGTSYEQYF. CDR3 nucleotides: TGTGCCAGCTCCCCCATGACAGGGACCTCCTACGAGCAGTACTTC.

This chain connects TRBV30 to TRBJ1-2; TRBD1 aligns across 10 bases. The CDR3 sequence is 13 residues long. The J segment lost 3 bases and the V segment lost 3 bases, leaving 1 base of the junction unmatched. Germline CDR1 reads GTSNPN; CDR2 reads SVGIG (reference sequence). The CDR3 region has the DNA TGTGCCTGGAGCGGGACAGGGGACTATGGCTACACCTTC. Its translation is CAWSGTGDYGYTF.

This rearrangement joins TRBV15 to TRBJ2-7; 7 bases are shared with TRBD1. CDR3 size: 14 residues. CDR1 and CDR2 from the germline V gene are LNHNV and YYDKDF (reference sequence). V trimming: 5 bases; J trimming: 4 bases; junction bases outside the gene matches: 8. This CDR3 is CATSPGDREYEQYF. The CDR3 DNA follows: TGTGCCACCAGCCCCGGAGACAGGGAGTACGAGCAGTACTTC. Variable domain in full (rest from reference TRBV15 and TRBJ2-7): DAMVIQNPRYQVTQFGKPVTLSCSQTLNHNVMYWYQQKSSQAPKLLFHYYDKDFNNEADTPDNFQSRRPNTSFCFLDIRSPGLGDTAMYLCATSPGDREYEQYFGPGTRLTVT.

The genes are TRBV2 and TRBJ1-5; D call uncertain. V lost 3 bases and J 5 bases, leaving 8 bases between the germline ends. This CDR3 spans 13 amino acids. The V gene's germline CDR1 is SNHLY and CDR2 FYNNEI. CDR3 coding DNA: TGTGCCAGCAGTGAGTCAGGCTATCAGCCCCAGCATTTT. Amino acid sequence: CASSESGYQPQHF.

The V and J genes are TRBV19 and TRBJ2-1, with 8 bases that match TRBD2. The CDR3 totals 17 residues. CDR1 and CDR2 from the germline V gene are LNHDA and SQIVND (reference sequence). The junction had 16 bases not matched to a gene; V was cut back by 5 bases and J by 7 bases. This CDR3 reads CASSARPLAGKSNEQFF. Written as DNA, the CDR3 is TGTGCCAGTAGTGCCCGACCCCTAGCGGGTAAATCAAATGAGCAGTTCTTC.

This chain connects TRBV7-9 to TRBJ1-5; 7 bases are a match to TRBD1. The CDR3 runs 13 residues. The germline V gene encodes CDR1 SEHNR and CDR2 FQNEAQ (reference sequence). The trim removed 5 bases at V and 6 bases at J, leaving 4 bases unmatched. The CDR3 sequence: CASSLDRVQPQHF. CDR3 DNA: TGTGCCAGCAGCCTAGACAGGGTTCAGCCCCAGCATTTT. The full variable domain, completed using reference TRBV7-9 and TRBJ1-5, is DTGVSQNPRHKITKRGQNVTFRCDPISEHNRLYWYRQTLGQGPEFLTYFQNEAQLEKSRLLSDRFSAERPKGSFSTLEIQRTEQGDSAMYLCASSLDRVQPQHFGDGTRLSIL.

This clone was seen a handful of times. The J gene is TRBJ2-7, the V gene TRBV11-1; 11 nucleotides line up with TRBD1. The CDR3 loop spans 15 amino acids. Losses at the gene ends were 5 bases for V and 7 bases for J; bases not matched to a gene: 10. The germline gives CDR1 SGHAT, CDR2 FQDESV (reference sequence). This CDR3 reads CASSPAVDRGREQYF. Here the CDR3 DNA reads TGTGCCAGCAGCCCGGCGGTGGACAGGGGGCGGGAGCAGTACTTC.

This sequence joins TRBV28 and TRBJ2-7; TRBD1 agrees at 9 bases. The V and J ends lost 10 bases and 4 bases, in that order; junction bases with no gene match: 5. CDR3 length: 12 residues. The germline CDR1 and CDR2 sequences are MDHEN and SYDVKM. The CDR3 spells CATRQGVYEQYF. The CDR3 bases are TGTGCCACCAGACAGGGGGTGTACGAGCAGTACTTC.

This chain connects TRBV6-1 to TRBJ1-2; D gene unclear. With 1 base removed from V and 3 bases from J, the gap between germline ends came to 12 bases. From germline, CDR1 is MNHNS and CDR2 SASEGT. This CDR3 comprises 15 residues. The CDR3 DNA is TGTGCCAGCAGTGAAGGGTCAGCGCCCGACTATGGCTACACCTTC. This translates into CASSEGSAPDYGYTF.

The rearrangement uses TRBV3-1 (or the pseudogene TRBV3-2) and TRBJ2-2, with 8 bases that match TRBD2. The CDR3 spans 14 residues. V shed 1 base and J 8 bases; nucleotides not matched to a gene: 3. CDR1 and CDR2 from the germline V gene are LGHDT and YNNKEL (reference sequence). The CDR3 DNA sequence: TGTGCCAGCAGCCAAGGGAGCGGGAGTGGGGAGCTGTTTTTT. This codes for CASSQGSGSGELFF.

The chain recombines TRBV30 with TRBJ2-7, with D unresolved. Germline-derived CDR1 and CDR2 are GTSNPN and SVGIG (reference sequence). The CDR3 is made up of 11 amino acids. V shed 0 bases and J shed 7 bases, with 7 bases lying between them. Here the CDR3 DNA reads TGTGCCTGGAGTGTAGAGTGGGAGCAGTACTTC. The encoded protein is CAWSVEWEQYF.

This chain joins TRBV11-3 and TRBJ2-1; 12 nucleotides match TRBD2. V lost 1 base, J lost 7 bases, and 5 bases stayed unmatched. The CDR3 consists of 16 residues. CDR1 is SGHNT and CDR2 is YENEEA in the germline V gene. The chain's CDR3 is CASSLGLAGVSNEQFF. Here the CDR3 DNA reads TGTGCCAGCAGCTTAGGACTAGCGGGAGTGTCTAATGAGCAGTTCTTC.

V usage is TRBV7-6 and J usage is TRBJ2-4; possible D gene TRBD1, 5 bases. Trimming left V 4 bases short and J 7 bases short, with 8 bases between. The CDR3 covers 12 residues. Germline V CDR1 and CDR2: SGHVS, FNYEAQ. The CDR3 sequence: CASSSRDNIQYF. In nucleotides, the CDR3 is TGTGCCAGCAGCTCCAGGGATAACATTCAGTACTTC. Full variable domain (remainder filled in from reference TRBV7-6 and TRBJ2-4): GAGVSQSPRYKVTKRGQDVALRCDPISGHVSLYWYRQALGQGPEFLTYFNYEAQQDKSGLPNDRFSAERPEGSISTLTIQRTEQRDSAMYRCASSSRDNIQYFGAGTRLSVL.

This clone was counted a few times. This rearrangement joins TRBV7-6 to TRBJ1-3, with TRBD1 matching over 7 bases. Trimming cost V 2 bases and J 2 bases; bases outside gene matches: 6. Germline V gene lookup returns CDR1 SGHVS and CDR2 FNYEAQ. The CDR3 totals 16 residues. CDR3 nucleotides: TGTGCCAGCAGCTTAAGGGGGCGTGGCGCTGGAAACACCATATATTTT. Translating gives CASSLRGRGAGNTIYF.